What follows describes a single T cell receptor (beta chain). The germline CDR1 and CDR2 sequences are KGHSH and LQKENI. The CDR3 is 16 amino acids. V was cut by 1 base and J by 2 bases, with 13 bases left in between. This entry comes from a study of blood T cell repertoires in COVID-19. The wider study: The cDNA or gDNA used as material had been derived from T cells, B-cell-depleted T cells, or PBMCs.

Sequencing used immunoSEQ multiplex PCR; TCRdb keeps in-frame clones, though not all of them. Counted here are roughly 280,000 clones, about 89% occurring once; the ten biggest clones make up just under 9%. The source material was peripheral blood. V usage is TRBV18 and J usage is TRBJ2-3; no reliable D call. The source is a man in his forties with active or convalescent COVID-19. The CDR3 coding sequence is TGTGCCAGCTCACCACTGGGCCGCGCCCTCACAGATACGCAGTATTTT. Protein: CASSPLGRALTDTQYF. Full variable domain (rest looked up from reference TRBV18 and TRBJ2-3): NAGVMQNPRHLVRRRGQEARLRCSPMKGHSHVYWYRQLPEEGLKFMVYLQKENIIDESGMPKERFSAEFPKEGPSILRIQQVVRGDSAAYFCASSPLGRALTDTQYFGPGTRLTVL.